This T cell receptor beta chain was found in a study of blood T cell repertoires in COVID-19. The protocol was immunoSEQ multiplex PCR, while the TCRdb copy is restricted to in-frame clones and leaves out a portion. The table has approximately 240,000 clones, 84% seen once. This CDR3 comprises 15 residues. Looked up from germline, CDR1 is SGHVS and CDR2 is FNYEAQ. V was clipped by 4 bases and J by 0 bases, with 10 bases between them. Sequencing used peripheral blood. The rearrangement uses TRBV7-6 and TRBJ1-3; maybe TRBD1 (6 bases). The sequence was collected from a woman aged 60-75 years who had recovered from COVID-19. CDR3 in DNA: TGTGCCAGCAGCTCAGACAGGAACTCTGGAAACACCATATATTTT. Amino acid sequence: CASSSDRNSGNTIYF.